This TCR beta chain is from a study of immune heterogeneity within non-small cell lung tumors (dated by TCRdb to between 2017 and 2018). About the investigation overall: Histology comprised a handful of squamous cell carcinomas, approximately nine non-squamous carcinomas and 1 tumor not otherwise specified. Whole-exome sequencing, RNA-seq and TCR beta repertoire sequencing were combined for multiple spatially distinct regions from each NSCLC tumor so that intratumoral immune heterogeneity could be examined. Transcriptome data were available for just roughly 40 loci from around twelve patients, whereas TCR repertoire analysis spanned about 60 tumor loci from fewer than 17 patients. Neoantigen binding to each patient's HLA alleles was predicted with netMHCpan-3.0 for mutant peptides of 8 to 11 amino acids.

Broader findings and caveats from the paper: Identical dominant CDR3B clonotypes recurred across loci within a patient, yet different tumor locations also harbored unique high-frequency clones. Individual patients mostly had different high-frequency TCR beta clonotypes. A statistically significant but moderate positive correlation (R approximately 0.35) was observed between local T-cell repertoire clonality and local tumor mutational burden.

Here V drops 6 bases and J drops 6 bases, and the junction holds 8 bases not matched to any gene. Counted from cysteine to phenylalanine, this CDR3 has 12 amino acids. Here the CDR3 DNA is all that survives: 36 bases in frame from base 1. From a lookup of the germline V gene (reference sequence), CDR1 and CDR2 are GTSNPN and SVGIG. Genomic DNA extracted from bulk tumor tissue served as TCR template, with around 600 ng gDNA amplified per sample. During surgery, multiple biopsies were taken from each primary tumor, with sampling sites spaced as far apart as possible within the tumor mass. The study cohort was described as untreated, and patients were newly diagnosed NSCLC cases undergoing curative surgery. Donors were about 14 newly diagnosed non-small cell lung cancer patients undergoing surgery with curative intent. Resected tumor masses were reviewed by two independent pathologists. Sequencing was performed only on DNA and RNA samples of high quality.

The TCR beta CDR3 region was amplified with a multiplex PCR system, in which a first round of approximately 11 cycles was run using 32 V-gene forward and 13 J-gene reverse primers. First-round PCR used a QIAGEN Multiplex PCR Kit, and primer sequences were filed in Chinese patent CN105087789A. Illumina universal primers were added in a second PCR round performed with the Phusion High-Fidelity PCR Kit. Sequencing of the TCR libraries was done on the Illumina HiSeq X Ten platform in paired-end mode with a 151 bp read length. The paper's data handling went like this. Cutadapt was used to discard reads without multiplex PCR primers, PEAR merged the read pairs, and MiXCR with default settings called the CDR3 regions. Shannon entropy measured repertoire diversity, and clonality was calculated as one minus the Shannon entropy divided by the ln of the count of productive unique sequences. Dominant or high-frequency T-cell clones were defined as clonotypes at frequencies of at least 0.5%. The raw public reads went through TCRdb reprocessing: fastp at Q25, MiXCR clone calling, in-frame beta chains kept. Every entry covers one CDR3 protein and lists the most common genes and DNA from its rows. None of the V and J calls come from the authors' own analysis; TCRdb made them. Counted in this sample were under 35,000 distinct CDR3 sequences; around 30% of them appeared once. Roughly 4% of the sample rests with the top ten.

This clonotype was seen ten or more times. The specificity of this receptor is unknown. No clone much larger than this one lies a single base away; base qualities are absent. The chain joins TRBV30 to TRBJ2-7; 7 nucleotides in the junction match TRBD1. The receptor was isolated from a man aged 35-49 years with non-small cell lung cancer. Sequenced material: lung tumor tissue. For the CDR3, the sequence is CACDSGGSEQYF. Read as DNA, the sequence is TGTGCCTGTGACTCAGGGGGATCCGAGCAGTACTTC.